This entry is about one T cell receptor beta chain. Its antigen is unidentified. This entry comes from a study of cytomegalovirus exposure and HLA in healthy donors. Study background: Of the donors genotyped, several hundred in all, 80% to 85% fell in the Caucasian-associated ancestry cluster. General study points: When a later analysis was performed, an Asian-associated ancestry cluster reportedly had fewer N-insertions than the 666-donor mean. Most sequenced TCRs were rare (though some public TCRs occurred in many donors).

Unrecorded immune exposure was likely among donors, who were nominally healthy when sampled. Amplification used 60 Vbeta primers and 13 Jbeta primers. The method was immunoSEQ multiplex PCR; TCRdb's version includes in-frame clones alone and lacks a portion of them. The data contain about 120,000 clones, around 77% of them singletons. With 7 bases removed from V and 6 bases from J, the gap between germline ends came to 11 bases. This CDR3 is built from 12 residues. The V gene's germline CDR1 is MDHEN and CDR2 SYDVKM. Sequenced input: PBMCs. V gene TRBV28 combines with J gene TRBJ2-3; tentatively, D is TRBD1 (6 bases). The TCR sequence derives from a middle-aged man in good health and CMV-seropositive. CDR3 residues: CASTTTGDTQYF. CDR3 nucleotide sequence: TGTGCCAGCACCACTACAGGGGATACGCAGTATTTT.